One and the same sample provided the 22 T cell receptor beta chains below, sequenced in a study of blood T cell repertoires in COVID-19. Sequencing was performed with immunoSEQ multiplex PCR; in TCRdb, only in-frame clones are kept and a portion is missing. Among about 130,000 clones, roughly three quarters were seen once, and the ten largest hold under 2.5%. Source material: peripheral blood. All receptors derive from an older woman with acute or convalescent COVID-19.

This rearrangement joins TRBV6-5 to TRBJ1-6; the match to TRBD1 covers 10 bases. V dropped 0 bases and J dropped 4; count of bases not matched to a gene: 0. CDR1 is MNHEY and CDR2 is SVGAGI in the germline V gene. The CDR3 runs to 16 residues. The CDR3 DNA reads as TGTGCCAGCAGTTACTCGGGACAGGGGTATAATTCACCCCTCCACTTT. This gives the protein CASSYSGQGYNSPLHF.

This clone appeared once. The chain uses TRBV28 and TRBJ2-3, with D possibly matching TRBD2 (5 bases). This CDR3 spans 14 amino acids. CDR1 and CDR2 (germline): MDHEN, SYDVKM. V was trimmed by 5 bases and J by 0 bases, leaving 9 bases between them. In DNA form, the CDR3 reads TGTGCCAGCAGTCTCCGAGGGAGCACAGATACGCAGTATTTT. This codes for CASSLRGSTDTQYF. Based on the CDR3 plus reference TRBV28 and TRBJ2-3, the full variable domain is DVKVTQSSRYLVKRTGEKVFLECVQDMDHENMFWYRQDPGLGLRLIYFSYDVKMKEKGDIPEGYSVSREKKERFSLILESASTNQTSMYLCASSLRGSTDTQYFGPGTRLTVL.

CDR3 amino acids: CASSSDRFVSSPLHF. DNA of the CDR3: TGTGCCAGCTCTTCCGACAGATTTGTTTCTTCACCCCTCCACTTT. The chain uses TRBV9 and TRBJ1-6, with TRBD1 as a possible D gene (5 bases). V dropped 7 bases and J dropped 9 bases, with 20 bases sitting between them. Germline values: CDR1 SGDLS, CDR2 YYNGEE. This CDR3 region has 15 residues.

The rearrangement uses TRBV5-1 and TRBJ2-3, with 10 bases lining up with TRBD2. J lost 3 bases, V lost 2 bases, and 9 bases had no gene match. The CDR3 sequence is 17 residues long. CDR1 and CDR2 (germline): SGHRS, YFSETQ. The CDR3 nucleotides are TGCGCCAGCAGCTTAGCGGGGGGGCCCAAGAGGACAGATACGCAGTATTTT. As protein: CASSLAGGPKRTDTQYF.

The CDR3 nucleotides read TGTGCCAGCAGCCAGAGGGGAGGGGACACCGGGGAGCTGTTTTTT. Amino acids: CASSQRGGDTGELFF. The V call is TRBV7-6, the J call TRBJ2-2, with 7 bases lining up with TRBD2. Germline V gives CDR1 SGHVS, CDR2 FNYEAQ. V shed 5 bases and J 3 bases; nucleotides not matched to a gene: 6. CDR3 length: 15 amino acids.

Written as DNA, the CDR3 is TGTGCCAGCAGCCTCATGGGGCAAAGCACAGATACGCAGTATTTT. It specifies CASSLMGQSTDTQYF. The rearrangement uses TRBV5-8 and TRBJ2-3; weak D call: TRBD1 (5 bases). Per germline, CDR1 SGHTS and CDR2 YDEGEE. The CDR3 is made up of 15 amino acids. The V end was cut by 4 bases, the J end by 0 bases, with 12 bases between.

V is TRBV5-4 and J is TRBJ1-1, with TRBD1 identical over 8 bases. The CDR3 is made up of 14 amino acids. V lost 4 bases and J lost 3; bases outside the gene matches: 5. Germline V gene lookup returns CDR1 SGHNT and CDR2 YYREEE (reference sequence). Written as DNA, the CDR3 is TGTGCCAGCAGCCACCTGACAGGGGACACTGAAGCTTTCTTT. It encodes CASSHLTGDTEAFF. The complete variable domain, with remaining parts taken from reference TRBV5-4 and TRBJ1-1, reads ETGVTQSPTHLIKTRGQQVTLRCSSQSGHNTVSWYQQALGQGPQFIFQYYREEENGRGNFPPRFSGLQFPNYSSELNVNALELDDSALYLCASSHLTGDTEAFFGQGTRLTVV.

This rearrangement joins TRBV6-5 to TRBJ1-1, with TRBD1 matching over 7 bases. This CDR3 has 12 residues. J was trimmed by 11 bases and V by 0 bases; bases with no gene match: 3. The germline V gene has CDR1 MNHEY and CDR2 SVGAGI. CDR3 protein: CASSYSTGAAFF. CDR3 DNA: TGTGCCAGCAGTTACTCAACAGGGGCGGCTTTCTTT.

The genes are TRBV9 and TRBJ1-6; no clear D gene. The CDR3 length is 13 residues. Looked up from germline, CDR1 is SGDLS and CDR2 is YYNGEE. Trimming took 0 bases from V and 8 from J, leaving 6 bases between them. Written as DNA, the CDR3 is TGTGCCAGCAGCGTAGCTTTAGATTCACCCCTCCACTTT. Amino acid sequence: CASSVALDSPLHF. Full variable domain (missing parts from reference TRBV9 and TRBJ1-6): DSGVTQTPKHLITATGQRVTLRCSPRSGDLSVYWYQQSLDQGLQFLIQYYNGEERAKGNILERFSAQQFPDLHSELNLSSLELGDSALYFCASSVALDSPLHFGNGTRLTVT.

The table lists this clone with a count of one. Different DNA sequences within this sample yield the same CDR3. The chain combines TRBV4-3 with TRBJ2-4; possibly TRBD2 for D (7 bases). Germline CDR1 LGHNA, CDR2 YSLEER. CDR3 length: 20 residues. V was cut by 0 bases and J by 4 bases, with 25 bases left in between. In DNA form, the CDR3 reads TGCGCCAGCAGCCAAGACTGGGGGGGCGGACTAGTACGAGCTAAAAACATTCAGTACTTC. Translating it yields CASSQDWGGGLVRAKNIQYF.

The V gene is TRBV4-1, the J gene TRBJ1-1; D is unresolved. Trimming removed 2 bases from V and 0 bases from J, with 7 bases in between. The germline V gene has CDR1 MGHRA and CDR2 YSYEKL. The CDR3 extends over 14 amino acids. Here the CDR3 reads CASSQNQMNTEAFF. In nucleotides, the CDR3 is TGCGCCAGCAGCCAAAATCAGATGAACACTGAAGCTTTCTTT.

This chain joins TRBV7-5 and TRBJ1-4; the table names TRBD1, a call not compared with the DNA. TRBV7-5 is a pseudogene. The CDR3 has 15 amino acids. CDR3 DNA: TGTGCCAGAAGCTCCAACAGGTTTGCTAATGAAAAACTGTTTTTT. Translating gives CARSSNRFANEKLFF.

The chain joins TRBV6-6 to TRBJ2-3, with 13 nucleotides matching TRBD2. The germline V gene encodes CDR1 MNHNY and CDR2 SVGAGI (reference sequence). The junction had 3 bases not matched to a gene; V was cut back by 6 bases and J by 6 bases. CDR3 length: 14 amino acids. The CDR3 reads CASRTSGGADTQYF. CDR3 nucleotides: TGTGCCAGCAGAACTAGCGGGGGGGCGGATACGCAGTATTTT.

The V and J genes are TRBV7-9 and TRBJ2-7; 7 nucleotides line up with TRBD2. The J segment lost 5 bases and the V segment lost 3 bases, leaving 10 bases of the junction unmatched. CDR3 length: 15 residues. Germline V gives CDR1 SEHNR, CDR2 FQNEAQ (reference sequence). The CDR3 here is CASSLNGREFDEQYF. The CDR3 DNA follows: TGTGCCAGCAGCTTGAACGGGCGGGAGTTCGACGAGCAGTACTTC.

The chain employs TRBV19 and TRBJ2-3, with a possible D match to TRBD2 (7 bases). This CDR3 contains 17 residues. CDR1 LNHDA and CDR2 SQIVND come from the germline V gene (reference sequence). V dropped 6 bases and J dropped 1 base, with 20 bases sitting between them. The CDR3 region has the DNA TGTGCCAGTAGCAAAGACTTGGGGGGGGCTGGCACAGATACGCAGTATTTT. This sequence encodes CASSKDLGGAGTDTQYF.

The rearrangement joins TRBV19 to TRBJ2-2; 9 nucleotides agree with TRBD1. The CDR3 loop spans 16 amino acids. The J segment lost 2 bases and the V segment lost 3 bases, leaving 4 bases of the junction unmatched. CDR1 is LNHDA and CDR2 is SQIVND in the germline V gene (reference sequence). CDR3 protein: CASSMKDRGNTGELFF. CDR3 DNA sequence: TGTGCCAGTAGTATGAAGGACAGGGGCAACACCGGGGAGCTGTTTTTT.

V and J are TRBV4-1 and TRBJ1-5, with D maybe TRBD1 (5 bases). Trimming stripped 6 bases from V and 5 bases from J, with 17 bases between. Germline V gene lookup returns CDR1 MGHRA and CDR2 YSYEKL. This CDR3 comprises 15 residues. CDR3 in amino acids: CASSLREGRDQPQHF. Here the CDR3 DNA reads TGCGCCAGCAGTCTCAGGGAAGGCAGGGATCAGCCCCAGCATTTT.

This rearrangement joins TRBV27 to TRBJ1-4, with 9 bases matching TRBD1. The germline gives CDR1 MNHEY, CDR2 SMNVEV (reference sequence). With 5 bases clipped from V and 6 bases from J, the junction kept 7 bases outside the gene matches. The CDR3 is made up of 15 amino acids. CDR3 nucleotides: TGTGCCAGCAGTGCGTTGGGACAGGGTCATGAAAAACTGTTTTTT. Its protein product is CASSALGQGHEKLFF.

This chain connects TRBV3-1 (or the pseudogene TRBV3-2) to TRBJ2-5, with D tentatively TRBD1 (6 bases). CDR3 length: 15 residues. With 4 bases removed from V and 1 base from J, the gap between germline ends came to 13 bases. In germline, CDR1 is LGHDT, CDR2 YNNKEL (reference sequence). This CDR3 is CASSLSGHPQETQYF. The CDR3 DNA is TGTGCCAGCAGCCTATCGGGACACCCCCAAGAGACCCAGTACTTC.

This clone has more than one count but fewer than ten. The J gene is TRBJ2-7, the V gene TRBV28, with a tentative D call TRBD1 (6 bases). The CDR3 has 16 amino acids. CDR1 and CDR2 (germline): MDHEN, SYDVKM. Trimming shortened V by 4 bases and J by 2 bases, and 18 bases separated the two germline ends. This CDR3 is CASSSRFGGHPYEQYF. The CDR3 nucleotides are TGTGCCAGCAGTTCCCGGTTTGGGGGCCACCCCTACGAGCAGTACTTC.

This sequence joins TRBV29-1 and TRBJ2-4, with 13 positions matching TRBD2. V trimming: 5 bases; J trimming: 7 bases; junction bases outside the gene matches: 8. Germline-derived CDR1 and CDR2 are SQVTM and ANQGSEA. This CDR3 is 15 amino acids long. Written as DNA, the CDR3 is TGCAGCGTTTACGGGACTAGCGGGATTACGAACATTCAGTACTTC. Translated, it gives CSVYGTSGITNIQYF.

This CDR3 is CASSLGGGAYNSPLHF. CDR3 nucleotide sequence: TGTGCCAGCAGCTTGGGTGGGGGCGCATATAATTCACCCCTCCACTTT. The chain couples TRBV5-6 to TRBJ1-6; possibly TRBD1 for D (6 bases). The germline CDR1 and CDR2 sequences are SGHDT and YYEEEE. The CDR3 has 16 amino acids. The V end was cut by 0 bases, the J end by 4 bases, with 11 bases between.